Listed below are T cell receptor beta chains from one sample, sequenced in a study of T cells in Graves' hyperthyroidism and ophthalmopathy. TCRdb used MiXCR to reprocess the multiplex PCR reads, holding one entry per CDR3 protein. Found here are about 130,000 distinct CDR3 sequences, over 20% of them singletons; the top ten hold around two thirds. What was sequenced was blood. These receptors all come from a woman aged 45-65 years with Graves' hyperthyroidism that later progressed to Graves' ophthalmopathy. The CDR3 runs from the conserved cysteine through the conserved F or W. A D gene is named only where the DNA matches it firmly. Clone size appears in some rows only: once, few, many, or a class for an expanded clone.

abundance,j_gene,d_gene,v_gene,CDR3aa,CDR3nt
many,TRBJ1-1,.,TRBV2,CASSEIGFGTEAFF,TGTGCCAGCAGTGAAATCGGGTTCGGCACTGAAGCTTTCTTT
many,TRBJ2-1,.,TRBV30,CAWSAWGARDVNEQFF,TGTGCCTGGAGTGCCTGGGGTGCGCGGGATGTCAATGAGCAGTTCTTC
.,TRBJ1-2,TRBD1,TRBV7-9,CASSGQASDYGYTF,TGTGCCAGCAGCGGACAGGCCTCGGACTATGGCTACACCTTC
.,TRBJ2-7,TRBD2,TRBV5-4,CASSDWGGGVTYEQYF,TGTGCCAGCAGCGACTGGGGGGGAGGCGTAACCTACGAGCAGTACTTC
few,TRBJ2-1,.,TRBV29-1,CSAPTGYNEQFF,TGCAGCGCTCCGACAGGATACAATGAGCAGTTCTTC
few,TRBJ2-3,TRBD2,TRBV7-9,CASSPGTSGTDAQYF,TGTGCCAGCAGCCCCGGGACTAGCGGCACAGATGCGCAGTATTTT
many,TRBJ2-1,TRBD2,TRBV7-9,CASSPRGASGAEEQFF,TGTGCCAGCAGCCCCCGCGGAGCTAGCGGGGCGGAGGAGCAGTTCTTC
few,TRBJ2-3,TRBD2,TRBV20-1,CSAGGLAASTDTQYF,TGCAGTGCAGGGGGACTAGCAGCCAGCACAGATACGCAGTATTTT
.,TRBJ1-5,.,TRBV20-1,CSARGGQELWNQPQHF,TGCAGTGCCCGAGGGGGGCAGGAGTTATGGAATCAGCCCCAGCATTTT
.,TRBJ2-2,.,TRBV5-4,CASSLVSAHRAGELFF,TGTGCCAGCAGCTTGGTATCGGCTCATCGGGCCGGGGAGCTGTTTTTT
.,TRBJ2-7,TRBD2,TRBV6-2/TRBV6-3,CASSGSTSGSYEQYF,TGTGCCAGCAGTGGCTCGACTAGCGGCTCCTACGAGCAGTACTTC
many,TRBJ2-7,TRBD1,TRBV7-9,CASSFWTGGDEQYF,TGTGCCAGCAGCTTCTGGACAGGGGGAGACGAGCAGTACTTC
many,TRBJ2-1,.,TRBV2,CASGIDNEQFF,TGTGCCAGCGGTATAGACAATGAGCAGTTCTTC
many,TRBJ1-2,TRBD1,TRBV27,CASRNHGTDYGYTF,TGTGCCAGCAGGAACCATGGGACAGACTATGGCTACACCTTC
many,TRBJ2-7,.,TRBV5-1,CASSLDRYEQYF,TGCGCCAGCAGCTTGGACAGGTACGAGCAGTACTTC
many,TRBJ2-7,.,TRBV2,CASRVSASSYEQYF,TGTGCCAGCAGAGTGTCGGCGAGCTCCTACGAGCAGTACTTC
many,TRBJ1-1,.,TRBV6-8,CASSYGWGLMNTEAFF,TGTGCCAGCAGTTATGGTTGGGGACTCATGAACACTGAAGCTTTCTTT
many,TRBJ2-7,TRBD2,TRBV2,CASKTGGGSYEQYF,TGTGCCAGCAAAACGGGAGGGGGGTCCTACGAGCAGTACTTC
once,TRBJ2-5,TRBD1,TRBV6-2/TRBV6-3,CASSPGQGGSQETQYF,TGTGCCAGCAGCCCGGGACAGGGCGGGAGTCAAGAGACCCAGTACTTC
many,TRBJ2-1,TRBD2,TRBV24-1,CATSDKRKPSGNEQFF,TGTGCCACCAGTGATAAACGAAAACCTAGCGGCAATGAGCAGTTCTTC
few,TRBJ2-7,TRBD2,TRBV15,CATSRGGGGEQYF,TGTGCCACCAGCAGAGGGGGGGGAGGAGAGCAGTACTTC
many,TRBJ2-5,.,TRBV12-5,CASGTPSGTQYF,TGTGCTAGTGGTACGCCGTCGGGGACCCAGTACTTC
.,TRBJ1-1,TRBD1,TRBV7-9,CASSRGQGAMNTEAFF,TGCGCCAGCAGCAGGGGACAGGGTGCCATGAACACTGAAGCTTTCTTT
.,TRBJ2-3,.,TRBV6-1,CASHRQAADTQYF,TGTGCCAGCCATAGACAGGCCGCAGATACGCAGTATTTT
many,TRBJ1-6,TRBD1,TRBV3-1,CASSPVDRGNSPLHF,TGTGCCAGCAGCCCTGTCGACAGGGGGAATTCACCCCTCCACTTT
many,TRBJ1-2,.,TRBV2,CASRGGARSYGYTF,TGTGCCAGCAGGGGGGGGGCCCGCTCCTATGGCTACACCTTC
few,TRBJ1-1,.,TRBV7-2,CASSPPFGEAFF,TGTGCCAGCAGCCCGCCGTTTGGAGAAGCTTTCTTT
few,TRBJ2-7,.,TRBV20-1,CSARGRYSYEQYF,TGCAGTGCTAGGGGGAGATACTCCTACGAGCAGTACTTC
.,TRBJ1-5,.,TRBV19,CASSMQGSNQPQHF,TGTGCCAGTAGTATGCAGGGGAGCAATCAGCCCCAGCATTTT
once,TRBJ2-3,.,TRBV3-1,CASSPLGAVLSTDTQYF,TGTGCCAGCAGCCCGCTTGGGGCGGTCTTAAGTACAGATACGCAGTATTTT
many,TRBJ1-1,.,TRBV6-6,CASSYSVGANTEAFF,TGTGCCAGCAGTTACTCGGTTGGGGCGAACACTGAAGCTTTCTTT
few,TRBJ2-3,.,TRBV9,CASSVGVGSTDTQYF,TGTGCCAGCAGCGTAGGTGTGGGGAGCACAGATACGCAGTATTTT
.,TRBJ2-1,TRBD2,TRBV5-1,CASGAGLAGITDDEQFF,TGCGCCAGCGGTGCGGGACTAGCGGGGATAACGGACGATGAGCAGTTCTTC
many,TRBJ2-6,.,TRBV30,CASPRNTGANVLTF,TGTGCCTCACCCAGGAACACTGGGGCCAACGTCCTGACTTTC
.,TRBJ2-4,TRBD2,TRBV6-2/TRBV6-3,CASTKTSGRRNIQYF,TGTGCCAGCACCAAGACTAGCGGGAGAAGAAACATTCAGTACTTC
.,TRBJ2-1,.,TRBV7-9,CASNPGGSYNEQFF,TGTGCCAGCAACCCTGGAGGCTCCTACAATGAGCAGTTCTTC
many,TRBJ2-5,TRBD2,TRBV12-3/TRBV12-4,CASSRRTSGRETQYF,TGTGCCAGCAGTAGAAGGACTAGCGGAAGGGAGACCCAGTACTTC
.,TRBJ2-1,TRBD2,TRBV5-8,CASSSTSGGRQFF,TGTGCCAGCAGCTCGACTAGCGGGGGGAGACAGTTCTTC
.,TRBJ2-5,.,TRBV28,CASTDSPQRETQYF,TGTGCCAGCACGGACAGCCCGCAGAGGGAGACCCAGTACTTC
.,TRBJ2-3,.,TRBV20-1,CSAAAGGPDTQYF,TGCAGTGCAGCGGCCGGGGGCCCAGATACGCAGTATTTT
many,TRBJ1-5,.,TRBV28,CASSLGVGNQPQHF,TGTGCCAGCAGTTTGGGCGTGGGGAATCAGCCCCAGCATTTT
.,TRBJ1-2,.,TRBV2,CASSEERNYGYTF,TGTGCCAGCAGTGAGGAGAGGAACTATGGCTACACCTTC
.,TRBJ1-1,.,TRBV30,CAWSPRKGYTEAFF,TGTGCCTGGAGTCCCCGCAAGGGGTACACTGAAGCTTTCTTT
many,TRBJ2-7,TRBD1,TRBV7-8,CASSLGTGSDEQYF,TGTGCCAGCAGCTTAGGGACAGGGTCGGACGAGCAGTACTTC
.,TRBJ2-3,.,TRBV4-1,CASSQDVERGLDTQYF,TGCGCCAGCAGCCAAGACGTGGAAAGGGGATTAGATACGCAGTATTTT
.,TRBJ2-1,TRBD2,TRBV20-1,CSARGDSGRAYNEQFF,TGCAGTGCTAGAGGAGATAGCGGGAGGGCCTATAATGAGCAGTTCTTC
.,TRBJ2-5,.,TRBV20-1,CSARGGMVAETQYF,TGCAGTGCTAGAGGCGGGATGGTAGCGGAGACCCAGTACTTC
.,TRBJ2-2,TRBD2,TRBV12-3/TRBV12-4,CASSYRLADNTGELFF,TGTGCCAGCAGCTATAGACTAGCGGATAACACCGGGGAGCTGTTTTTT
few,TRBJ2-1,.,TRBV19,CASSLNSAPYNEQFF,TGTGCCAGTAGTTTAAATAGCGCCCCCTACAATGAGCAGTTCTTC
.,TRBJ2-1,.,TRBV20-1,CSARGRLATSYNEQFF,TGCAGTGCTAGAGGTAGGCTAGCCACCTCCTACAATGAGCAGTTCTTC
many,TRBJ2-7,TRBD1,TRBV18,CASSPGDRAYEQYF,TGTGCCAGCTCACCAGGGGACAGAGCCTACGAGCAGTACTTC
many,TRBJ2-3,.,TRBV5-1,CASSLNIGEDTQYF,TGCGCCAGCAGCTTGAATATCGGGGAAGATACGCAGTATTTT